Following are 32 T cell receptor beta chains from one sample sequenced in a study of cytomegalovirus exposure and HLA in healthy donors. 60 Vbeta and 13 Jbeta primers were used in PCR. Method: immunoSEQ multiplex PCR; TCRdb's copy keeps in-frame clones and lacks some. The repertoire includes 150,000 to 200,000 clones, about four fifths of them detected once, and approximately 4.5% sits in the top ten. Material for sequencing was PBMCs. The receptors derive from a man aged 30-40 years in good health and CMV-seronegative.

CDR3 region: CASSQEQGYGYTF. CDR3 nucleotides: TGCGCCAGCAGCCAAGAACAGGGTTACGGCTACACCTTC. The J gene is TRBJ1-2, the V gene TRBV4-3; possible D gene TRBD1, 6 bases. This CDR3 has 13 residues. The germline V gene has CDR1 LGHNA and CDR2 YSLEER. Between the trimmed V and J ends, which lost 0 bases and 8 bases, there was a span of 10 bases.

The rearrangement uses TRBV10-3 and TRBJ1-3; the D is unclear. The CDR3 is 16 residues long. CDR1 is ENHRY, CDR2 SYGVKD, per germline. V lost 2 bases, J lost 0 bases, and 11 bases lay in between. DNA for the CDR3: TGTGCCATCAGTGAGATTCGACGGGACTCTGGAAACACCATATATTTT. Its translation: CAISEIRRDSGNTIYF.

This chain links TRBV28 with TRBJ1-1, with a possible D match to TRBD1 (6 bases). CDR3 length: 14 residues. Germline values: CDR1 MDHEN, CDR2 SYDVKM. Trimming stripped 3 bases from V and 4 bases from J, with 12 bases between. The CDR3 sequence is CASSFRGGGTEAFF. CDR3 DNA: TGTGCCAGCAGTTTTCGGGGAGGGGGCACTGAAGCTTTCTTT.

The chain links TRBV19 to TRBJ2-3, with 8 nucleotides matching TRBD2. Germline CDR1 and CDR2: LNHDA and SQIVND (reference sequence). CDR3 length: 17 residues. V trimming: 4 bases; J trimming: 1 base; junction bases outside the gene matches: 10. The CDR3 is CASSTPRLAGGTDTQYF. The DNA for the CDR3 is TGTGCCAGTAGTACTCCTAGGCTAGCGGGTGGCACAGATACGCAGTATTTT.

V and J are TRBV19 and TRBJ2-7; possibly TRBD1 for D (5 bases). Germline V CDR1 and CDR2: LNHDA, SQIVND (reference sequence). Between the trimmed V and J ends, which lost 3 bases and 4 bases, there was a span of 13 bases. This CDR3 region has 14 residues. The CDR3 reads CASSIRDREYEQYF. As DNA, the CDR3 is TGTGCCAGTAGTATTAGAGACAGAGAGTACGAGCAGTACTTC.

The chain uses TRBV5-4 and TRBJ1-2, with TRBD1 as a possible D gene (6 bases). The V gene's germline CDR1 is SGHNT and CDR2 YYREEE (reference sequence). The V end lost 4 bases, the J end lost 6 bases, and 13 bases lay between the germline ends. The CDR3 sequence is 13 residues long. The CDR3 nucleotides are TGTGCCAGCAGCCGAGGGGGGGGGAATGGCTACACCTTC. Translation: CASSRGGGNGYTF.

This clone was recorded a few times. This chain joins TRBV4-3 and TRBJ1-5; D is ambiguous. The length of the CDR3 is 14 residues. Deletions cut 0 bases from V and 5 bases from J, with 8 bases between. Germline lookup yields CDR1 LGHNA and CDR2 YSLEER. The CDR3 reads CASSQDPRDQPQHF. The CDR3 coding sequence is TGCGCCAGCAGCCAAGATCCGAGGGATCAGCCCCAGCATTTT.

The chain combines TRBV28 with TRBJ2-1; the match to TRBD2 covers 9 bases. V gave up 2 bases and J gave up 4 bases; unmatched junction bases: 3. The V gene's germline CDR1 is MDHEN and CDR2 SYDVKM. This CDR3 contains 15 residues. CDR3 DNA: TGTGCCAGCAGTTTAAGGACTAGCGTTTACAATGAGCAGTTCTTC. It encodes CASSLRTSVYNEQFF.

V and J are TRBV5-4 and TRBJ2-3; 10 positions agree with TRBD2. Trimming at V came to 1 base and at J to 0 bases, leaving 2 bases not matched to a gene. Germline V gene sequence: CDR1 SGHNT, CDR2 YYREEE (reference sequence). This CDR3 is 16 amino acids long. The CDR3 protein is CASSLLLAGSTDTQYF. The CDR3 DNA is TGTGCCAGCAGCTTGTTACTAGCGGGAAGCACAGATACGCAGTATTTT.

The CDR3 DNA reads as TGTGCCAGCAGCCGGCGGTCAGATACGCAGTATTTT. As protein: CASSRRSDTQYF. The chain carries TRBV13 and TRBJ2-3, with unresolved D. Trimming took off 5 bases at V and 4 bases at J, with 7 bases between the two ends. CDR3 size: 12 residues. In germline, CDR1 is PRHDT, CDR2 FYEKMQ (reference sequence).

This chain connects TRBV5-1 to TRBJ2-7; D gene uncertain. Germline V gene sequence: CDR1 SGHRS, CDR2 YFSETQ. This CDR3 has 15 amino acids. V lost 2 bases and J lost 0, with 12 bases in between. The CDR3 is CASSLVRGSSYEQYF. CDR3 DNA sequence: TGCGCCAGCAGCTTAGTCCGCGGCAGCTCCTACGAGCAGTACTTC.

A single count supports this clone. The V and J genes are TRBV5-4 and TRBJ1-4; 8 bases agree with TRBD1. The CDR3 contains 14 residues. Germline CDR1 is SGHNT and CDR2 is YYREEE (reference sequence). Unmatched junction bases numbered 6, after V lost 4 bases and J lost 7 bases. CDR3 sequence reads: CASSVQGASEKLFF. The DNA for the CDR3 is TGTGCCAGCAGCGTCCAGGGGGCTAGTGAAAAACTGTTTTTT.

This chain links TRBV5-8 with TRBJ2-5, with a possible D match to TRBD2 (6 bases). The CDR3 runs 14 residues. V was trimmed by 1 base and J by 0 bases, leaving 7 bases between them. Germline assignment: CDR1 SGHTS and CDR2 YDEGEE. CDR3 sequence: CASSLRDYQETQYF. In nucleotides, the CDR3 is TGTGCCAGCAGCTTGAGGGACTACCAAGAGACCCAGTACTTC.

This chain joins TRBV13 and TRBJ2-7, with TRBD1 matching 10 bases. CDR1 is PRHDT, CDR2 FYEKMQ, per germline (reference sequence). The CDR3 is 16 residues long. The J segment lost 2 bases and the V segment lost 1 base, leaving 5 bases of the junction unmatched. DNA of the CDR3: TGTGCCAGCAGCTTAGTAGCGGGACAGGGGCCCTACGAGCAGTACTTC. Encoded protein: CASSLVAGQGPYEQYF.

The rearrangement uses TRBV7-9 and TRBJ2-7; TRBD2 aligns across 13 bases. The CDR3 totals 15 residues. Trimming took 4 bases from V and 3 from J; bases not matched to a gene: 3. Per the germline V gene, CDR1 is SEHNR and CDR2 is FQNEAQ (reference sequence). This chain's CDR3 is CASSYGLAGDYEQYF. The DNA of the CDR3 is TGTGCCAGCAGCTACGGACTAGCGGGGGACTACGAGCAGTACTTC.

The rearrangement joins TRBV2 to TRBJ2-1; 8 bases agree with TRBD2. V lost 3 bases and J lost 6; bases outside the gene matches: 4. Germline CDR1 SNHLY, CDR2 FYNNEI. The CDR3 is made up of 14 amino acids. The CDR3 is CASSEGLVGNEQFF. CDR3 nucleotides: TGTGCCAGCAGTGAGGGACTAGTAGGCAATGAGCAGTTCTTC.

There are a few counts of this clone. The chain is built from TRBV28 and TRBJ2-7, with TRBD1 matching over 7 bases. The V segment lost 6 bases and the J segment 3 bases; nucleotides outside the gene matches: 11. CDR3 size: 15 residues. The germline V gene encodes CDR1 MDHEN and CDR2 SYDVKM. In DNA, the CDR3 is TGTGCCAGCAGCCCCCCCCGGACAGGAAACTACGAGCAGTACTTC. It yields the protein CASSPPRTGNYEQYF.

This rearrangement joins TRBV7-3 to TRBJ2-7, with a weak D call TRBD2 (7 bases). This CDR3 has 14 residues. Germline V lookup: CDR1 SGHTA, CDR2 FQGTGA. The ends were cut back, 3 bases at V and 2 bases at J, with 11 bases in the middle. CDR3 sequence: CASSLGAGAYEQYF. In DNA form, the CDR3 reads TGTGCCAGCAGCTTGGGGGCGGGGGCCTACGAGCAGTACTTC. The full variable domain, its missing parts supplied by reference TRBV7-3 and TRBJ2-7, is GAGVSQTPSNKVTEKGKYVELRCDPISGHTALYWYRQSLGQGPEFLIYFQGTGAADDSGLPNDRFFAVRPEGSVSTLKIQRTERGDSAVYLCASSLGAGAYEQYFGPGTRLTVT.

The chain uses TRBV20-1 and TRBJ2-3, with D maybe TRBD2 (5 bases). The CDR3 extends over 11 amino acids. Germline V CDR1 and CDR2: DFQATT, SNEGSKA (reference sequence). Between the trimmed V and J ends, which lost 6 bases and 6 bases, there was a span of 10 bases. The CDR3 region is CSAGSGDTQYF. CDR3 bases: TGCAGTGCCGGATCGGGGGATACGCAGTATTTT.

This clone has a single count. The V call is TRBV6-1, the J call TRBJ2-7, with D possibly being TRBD1 (5 bases). The CDR3 covers 13 residues. CDR1 is MNHNS and CDR2 is SASEGT in the germline V gene. V lost 9 bases, J lost 8 bases, and 20 bases lay in between. CDR3 loop: CASTPSRDPQQYF. CDR3 in DNA: TGTGCCAGTACACCAAGCAGGGATCCTCAGCAGTACTTC.

The chain carries TRBV5-6 and TRBJ1-1, with 9 bases matching TRBD1. The CDR3 loop spans 15 amino acids. The germline V gene has CDR1 SGHDT and CDR2 YYEEEE. J was trimmed by 7 bases and V by 4 bases; bases with no gene match: 11. Written as DNA, the CDR3 is TGTGCCAGCAGCGTCGGACAGGGGTTTAATTTTGAAGCTTTCTTT. It is translated as CASSVGQGFNFEAFF. Based on the CDR3 plus reference TRBV5-6 and TRBJ1-1, the full variable domain is DAGVTQSPTHLIKTRGQQVTLRCSPKSGHDTVSWYQQALGQGPQFIFQYYEEEERQRGNFPDRFSGHQFPNYSSELNVNALLLGDSALYLCASSVGQGFNFEAFFGQGTRLTVV.

The V call is TRBV6-1, the J call TRBJ1-5; no reliable D call. In germline, CDR1 is MNHNS, CDR2 SASEGT. This CDR3 spans 13 amino acids. Trimming cost V 5 bases and J 6 bases, with 11 bases left between them. CDR3 sequence (DNA): TGTGCCAGCAGTAGGCCGGGAGGTCAGCCCCAGCATTTT. Translation: CASSRPGGQPQHF.

This clone has more than one count but fewer than ten. The V and J genes are TRBV10-3 and TRBJ2-7, with a tentative D call TRBD1 (5 bases). This CDR3 comprises 16 residues. The V gene lost 5 bases and the J gene lost 2 bases, with 19 bases spanning the gap. The germline CDR1 and CDR2 sequences are ENHRY and SYGVKD. Here the CDR3 DNA reads TGTGCCATCAGTAACTCCGCTCCCCAGGGCCCCTACGAGCAGTACTTC. Translation gives CAISNSAPQGPYEQYF.

V and J are TRBV29-1 and TRBJ1-1; D gene uncertain. The CDR3 contains 13 residues. Trimming removed 6 bases from V and 0 bases from J, with 11 bases in between. From germline, CDR1 is SQVTM and CDR2 ANQGSEA. The DNA for the CDR3 is TGCAGCGTCCCATCCCTAGTGAACACTGAAGCTTTCTTT. Its protein is CSVPSLVNTEAFF.

The chain has TRBV6-6 and TRBJ2-5; TRBD1 matches 10 bases. CDR1 is MNHNY and CDR2 is SVGAGI in the germline V gene (reference sequence). The CDR3 consists of 15 residues. J was trimmed by 2 bases and V by 0 bases; bases with no gene match: 0. The CDR3 nucleotides read TGTGCCAGCAGTTACTCGGGACAGGGGCAAGAGACCCAGTACTTC. Translation gives CASSYSGQGQETQYF.

The CDR3 DNA reads TGTGCCAGCAGCCTACGGGACAGGTCCTACAATGAGCAGTTCTTC. This sequence encodes CASSLRDRSYNEQFF. The V gene is TRBV27, the J gene TRBJ2-1, with TRBD1 identical over 8 bases. The germline gives CDR1 MNHEY, CDR2 SMNVEV (reference sequence). CDR3 length: 15 amino acids. J lost 1 base, V lost 6 bases, and 5 bases had no gene match.

This chain links TRBV6-5 with TRBJ2-7; possible D gene TRBD2, 5 bases. Germline CDR1 is MNHEY and CDR2 is SVGAGI. This CDR3 spans 14 amino acids. V shed 5 bases and J shed 0 bases, with 11 bases lying between them. CDR3 sequence (DNA): TGTGCCAGCAGTGCGGACTGGAGCTCCTACGAGCAGTACTTC. Encoded protein: CASSADWSSYEQYF.

The chain uses TRBV2 and TRBJ1-3, with 7 bases that match TRBD1. Germline V gene sequence: CDR1 SNHLY, CDR2 FYNNEI. The trim removed 8 bases at V and 2 bases at J, leaving 6 bases unmatched. The CDR3 is 14 residues long. The CDR3 DNA reads as TGTGCCAGCGTAAAACAGGGGACTGGAAACACCATATATTTT. It codes for CASVKQGTGNTIYF.

The rearrangement joins TRBV7-9 to TRBJ2-2; 9 positions agree with TRBD2. Losses at the gene ends were 2 bases for V and 4 bases for J; bases not matched to a gene: 14. Germline V gene sequence: CDR1 SEHNR, CDR2 FQNEAQ (reference sequence). This CDR3 region has 19 residues. The CDR3 DNA reads as TGTGCCAGCAGCTTACCTCTAGGGAAGCGGGGGGTCAGCACCGGGGAGCTGTTTTTT. Protein sequence: CASSLPLGKRGVSTGELFF.

The rearrangement links TRBV2 to TRBJ1-2; D may be TRBD1 (6 bases). The CDR3 consists of 14 residues. Deletions cut 9 bases from V and 0 bases from J, with 14 bases between. Germline CDR1 and CDR2: SNHLY and FYNNEI. The CDR3, as DNA: TGTGCCAGGGACAGAAACTTGGCTAACTATGGCTACACCTTC. It specifies CARDRNLANYGYTF.

The chain links TRBV30 to TRBJ2-2, with TRBD2 identical over 14 bases. CDR3 length equals 16 residues. Per the germline V gene, CDR1 is GTSNPN and CDR2 is SVGIG (reference sequence). V was pared by 8 bases and J by 1 base, with 6 bases of the junction left unmatched. The CDR3 reads CAAGLAGGKNTGELFF. CDR3 nucleotides: TGTGCCGCCGGACTAGCGGGAGGAAAGAACACCGGGGAGCTGTTTTTT.

This clone was recorded a few times. This sequence joins TRBV6-5 and TRBJ1-1; D perhaps matches TRBD1 (5 bases). V was clipped by 0 bases and J by 6 bases, with 5 bases between them. CDR1 and CDR2 from the germline V gene are MNHEY and SVGAGI. The CDR3 loop spans 12 amino acids. CDR3 bases: TGTGCCAGCAGTTACTCAGGGGCTGAAGCTTTCTTT. Its translation: CASSYSGAEAFF.